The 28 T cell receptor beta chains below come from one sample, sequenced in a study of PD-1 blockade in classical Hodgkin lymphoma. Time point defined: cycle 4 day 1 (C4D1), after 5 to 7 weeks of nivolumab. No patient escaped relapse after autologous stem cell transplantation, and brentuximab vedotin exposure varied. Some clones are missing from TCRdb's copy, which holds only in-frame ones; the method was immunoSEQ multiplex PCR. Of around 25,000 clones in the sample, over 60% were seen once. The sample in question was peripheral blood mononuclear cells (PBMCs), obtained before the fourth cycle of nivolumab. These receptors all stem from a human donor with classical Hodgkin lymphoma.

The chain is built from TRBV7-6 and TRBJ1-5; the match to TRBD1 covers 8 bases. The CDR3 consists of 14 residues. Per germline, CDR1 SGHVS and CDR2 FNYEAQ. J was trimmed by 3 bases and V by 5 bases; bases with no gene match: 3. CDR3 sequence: CASSPDRANQPQHF. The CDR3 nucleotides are TGTGCCAGCAGCCCGGACAGGGCCAATCAGCCCCAGCATTTT.

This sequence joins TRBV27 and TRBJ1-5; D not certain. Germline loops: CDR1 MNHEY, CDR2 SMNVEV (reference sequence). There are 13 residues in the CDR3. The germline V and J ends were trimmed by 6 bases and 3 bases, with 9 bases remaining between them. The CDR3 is CASSPLINQPQHF. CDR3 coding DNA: TGTGCCAGCAGCCCGCTCATCAATCAGCCCCAGCATTTT.

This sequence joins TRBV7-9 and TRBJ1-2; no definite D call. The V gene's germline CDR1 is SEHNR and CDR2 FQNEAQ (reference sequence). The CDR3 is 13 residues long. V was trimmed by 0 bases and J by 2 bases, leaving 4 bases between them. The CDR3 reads CASSLAANYGYTF. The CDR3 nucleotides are TGTGCCAGCAGCTTAGCAGCAAACTATGGCTACACCTTC. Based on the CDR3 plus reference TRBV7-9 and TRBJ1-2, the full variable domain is DTGVSQNPRHKITKRGQNVTFRCDPISEHNRLYWYRQTLGQGPEFLTYFQNEAQLEKSRLLSDRFSAERPKGSFSTLEIQRTEQGDSAMYLCASSLAANYGYTFGSGTRLTVV.

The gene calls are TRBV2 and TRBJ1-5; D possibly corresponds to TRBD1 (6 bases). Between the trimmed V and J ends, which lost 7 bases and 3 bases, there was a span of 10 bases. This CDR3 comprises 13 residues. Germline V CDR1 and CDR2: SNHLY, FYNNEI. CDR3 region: CASNGQNNQPQHF. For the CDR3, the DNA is TGTGCCAGCAATGGACAGAACAATCAGCCCCAGCATTTT.

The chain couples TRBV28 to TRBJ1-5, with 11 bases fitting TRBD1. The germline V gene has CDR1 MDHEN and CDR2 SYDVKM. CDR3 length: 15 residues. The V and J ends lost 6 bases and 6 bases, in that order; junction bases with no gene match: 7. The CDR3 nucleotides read TGTGCCAGCAGACCAGGGACAGGGGGTTTTCAGCCCCAGCATTTT. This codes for CASRPGTGGFQPQHF.

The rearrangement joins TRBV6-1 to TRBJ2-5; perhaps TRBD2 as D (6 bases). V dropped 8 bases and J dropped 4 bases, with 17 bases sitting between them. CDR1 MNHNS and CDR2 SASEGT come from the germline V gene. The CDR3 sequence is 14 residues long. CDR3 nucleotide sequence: TGTGCCAGCGGCCCGGGACTTCCCCCAGAGACCCAGTACTTC. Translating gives CASGPGLPPETQYF.

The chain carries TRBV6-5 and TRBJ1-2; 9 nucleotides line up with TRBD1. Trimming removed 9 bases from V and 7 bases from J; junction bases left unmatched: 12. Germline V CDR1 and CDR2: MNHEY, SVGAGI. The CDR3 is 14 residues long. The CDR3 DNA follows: TGTGCCAGTAGAACGCCGACAGGGGGTGGTGGCTACACCTTC. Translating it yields CASRTPTGGGGYTF.

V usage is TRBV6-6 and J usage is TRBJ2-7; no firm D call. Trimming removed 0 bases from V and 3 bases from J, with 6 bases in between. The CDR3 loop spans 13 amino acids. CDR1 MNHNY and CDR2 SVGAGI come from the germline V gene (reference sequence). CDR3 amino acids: CASSYSLGYEQYF. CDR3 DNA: TGTGCCAGCAGTTACTCCCTAGGCTACGAGCAGTACTTC.

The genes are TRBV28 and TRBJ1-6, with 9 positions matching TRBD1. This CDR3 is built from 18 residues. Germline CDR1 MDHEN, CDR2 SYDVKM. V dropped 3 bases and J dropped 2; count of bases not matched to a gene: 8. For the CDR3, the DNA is TGTGCCAGCAGTTTCTTTGGGGACAGGGCAACCTATAATTCACCCCTCCACTTT. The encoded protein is CASSFFGDRATYNSPLHF.

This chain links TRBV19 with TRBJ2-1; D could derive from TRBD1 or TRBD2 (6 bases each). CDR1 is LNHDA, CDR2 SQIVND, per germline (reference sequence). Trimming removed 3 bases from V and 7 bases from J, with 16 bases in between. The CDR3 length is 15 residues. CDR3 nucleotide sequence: TGTGCCAGTAGTATTAGAACAGGAGGGGGGAATGAGCAGTTCTTC. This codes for CASSIRTGGGNEQFF.

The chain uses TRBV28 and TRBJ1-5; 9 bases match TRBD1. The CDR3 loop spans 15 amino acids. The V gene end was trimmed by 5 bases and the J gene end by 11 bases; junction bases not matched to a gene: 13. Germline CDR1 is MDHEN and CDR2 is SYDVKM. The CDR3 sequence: CASSEARQGVSTQHF. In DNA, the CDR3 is TGTGCCAGCAGTGAGGCCAGACAGGGGGTATCGACCCAGCATTTT.

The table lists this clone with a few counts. The CDR3 region is CASSFRDEQTEAFF. In nucleotides, the CDR3 is TGTGCCAGCAGCTTCAGGGATGAGCAAACTGAAGCTTTCTTT. The chain recombines TRBV9 with TRBJ1-1; tentatively, D is TRBD1 (5 bases). V lost 4 bases to trimming and J lost 5 bases, with 15 bases between them. Looked up from germline, CDR1 is SGDLS and CDR2 is YYNGEE. This CDR3 spans 14 amino acids.

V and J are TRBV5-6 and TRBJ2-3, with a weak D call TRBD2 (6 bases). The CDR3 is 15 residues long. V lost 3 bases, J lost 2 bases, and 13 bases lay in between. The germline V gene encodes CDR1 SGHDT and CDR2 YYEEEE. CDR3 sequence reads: CASSYVREITDTQYF. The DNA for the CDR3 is TGTGCCAGCAGCTACGTCCGGGAGATCACAGATACGCAGTATTTT.

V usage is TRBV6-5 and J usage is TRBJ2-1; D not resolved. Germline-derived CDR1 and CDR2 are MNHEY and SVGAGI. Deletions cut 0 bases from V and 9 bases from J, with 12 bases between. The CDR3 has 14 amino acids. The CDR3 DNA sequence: TGTGCCAGCAGTTACTCGGTCCCCAGAGGTGAGCAGTTCTTC. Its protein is CASSYSVPRGEQFF.

CDR3 region: CASSSGSYEQYF. The CDR3 DNA reads as TGTGCCAGTAGTTCAGGGTCCTACGAGCAGTACTTC. The chain joins TRBV19 to TRBJ2-7; weak D call: TRBD1 (5 bases). Germline CDR1 LNHDA, CDR2 SQIVND (reference sequence). The V end was cut by 5 bases, the J end by 1 base, with 6 bases between. This CDR3 is 12 amino acids long.

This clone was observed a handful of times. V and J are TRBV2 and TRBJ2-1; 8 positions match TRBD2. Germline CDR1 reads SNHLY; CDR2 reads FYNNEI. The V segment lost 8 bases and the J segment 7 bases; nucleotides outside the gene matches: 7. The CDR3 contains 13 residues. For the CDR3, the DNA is TGTGCCAGCGCCACGGGGGGGAGGAATGAGCAGTTCTTC. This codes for CASATGGRNEQFF.

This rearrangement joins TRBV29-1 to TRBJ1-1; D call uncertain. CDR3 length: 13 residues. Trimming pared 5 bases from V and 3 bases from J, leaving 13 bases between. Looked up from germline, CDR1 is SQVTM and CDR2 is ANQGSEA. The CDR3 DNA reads TGCAGCGTTAGAAGCCCACGTCACACTGAAGCTTTCTTT. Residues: CSVRSPRHTEAFF.

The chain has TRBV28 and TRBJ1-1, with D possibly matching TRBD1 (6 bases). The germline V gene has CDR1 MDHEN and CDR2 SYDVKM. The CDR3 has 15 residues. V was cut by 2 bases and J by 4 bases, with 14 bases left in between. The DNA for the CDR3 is TGTGCCAGCAGTTTAGCGGGGGCGCTGGGCACTGAAGCTTTCTTT. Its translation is CASSLAGALGTEAFF. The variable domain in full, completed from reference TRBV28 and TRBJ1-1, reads DVKVTQSSRYLVKRTGEKVFLECVQDMDHENMFWYRQDPGLGLRLIYFSYDVKMKEKGDIPEGYSVSREKKERFSLILESASTNQTSMYLCASSLAGALGTEAFFGQGTRLTVV.

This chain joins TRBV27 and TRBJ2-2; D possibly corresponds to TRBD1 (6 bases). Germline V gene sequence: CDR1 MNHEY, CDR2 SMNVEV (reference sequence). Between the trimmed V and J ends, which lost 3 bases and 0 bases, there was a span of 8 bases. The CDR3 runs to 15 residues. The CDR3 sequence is CASSFGQTNTGELFF. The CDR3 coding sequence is TGTGCCAGCAGTTTCGGACAGACGAACACCGGGGAGCTGTTTTTT.

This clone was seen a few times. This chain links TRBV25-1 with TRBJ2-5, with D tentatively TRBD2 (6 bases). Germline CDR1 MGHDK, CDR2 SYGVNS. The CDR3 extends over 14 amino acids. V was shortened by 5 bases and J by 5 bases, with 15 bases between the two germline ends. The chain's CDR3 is CASSIGGWTETQYF. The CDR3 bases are TGTGCCAGCAGTATAGGAGGGTGGACGGAGACCCAGTACTTC.

CDR3: CASSWGGTGELFF. CDR3 nucleotide sequence: TGTGCCAGCAGCTGGGGTGGTACCGGGGAGCTGTTTTTT. J is TRBJ2-2 and V is TRBV7-9, with D uncertain. V shed 4 bases and J shed 5 bases, with 8 bases lying between them. The CDR3 is 13 amino acids. The germline V gene has CDR1 SEHNR and CDR2 FQNEAQ (reference sequence).

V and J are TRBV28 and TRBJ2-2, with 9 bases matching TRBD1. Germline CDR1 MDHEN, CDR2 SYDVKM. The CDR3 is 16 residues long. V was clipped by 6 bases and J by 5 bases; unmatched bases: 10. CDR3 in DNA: TGTGCCAGCAGACAATTATTGACAGGGGGAACCGGGGAGCTGTTTTTT. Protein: CASRQLLTGGTGELFF.

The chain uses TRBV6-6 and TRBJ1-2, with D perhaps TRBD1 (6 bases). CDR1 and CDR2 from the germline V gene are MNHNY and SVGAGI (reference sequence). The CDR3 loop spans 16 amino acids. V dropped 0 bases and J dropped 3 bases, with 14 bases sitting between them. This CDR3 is CASSYSKVKGDYGYTF. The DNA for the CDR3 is TGTGCCAGCAGTTACTCGAAGGTGAAGGGGGACTATGGCTACACCTTC.

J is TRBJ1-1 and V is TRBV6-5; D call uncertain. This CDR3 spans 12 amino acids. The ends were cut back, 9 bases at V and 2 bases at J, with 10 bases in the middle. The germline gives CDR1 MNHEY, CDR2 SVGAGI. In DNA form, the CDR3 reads TGTGCCAGTTTCTCAGTTAACACTGAAGCTTTCTTT. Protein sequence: CASFSVNTEAFF.

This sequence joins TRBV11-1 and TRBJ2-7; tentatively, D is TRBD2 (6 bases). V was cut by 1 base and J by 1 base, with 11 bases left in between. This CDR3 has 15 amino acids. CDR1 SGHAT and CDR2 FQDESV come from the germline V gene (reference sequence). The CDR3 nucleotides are TGTGCCAGCAGCTTAGAGCGGGCACCATCCTACGAGCAGTACTTC. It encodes CASSLERAPSYEQYF.

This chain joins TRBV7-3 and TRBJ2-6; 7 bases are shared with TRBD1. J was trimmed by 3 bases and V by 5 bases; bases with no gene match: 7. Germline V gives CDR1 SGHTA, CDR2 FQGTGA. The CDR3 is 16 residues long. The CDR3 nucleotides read TGTGCCAGCAGCCCCACAGGGGTATATGGGGCCAACGTCCTGACTTTC. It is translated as CASSPTGVYGANVLTF.

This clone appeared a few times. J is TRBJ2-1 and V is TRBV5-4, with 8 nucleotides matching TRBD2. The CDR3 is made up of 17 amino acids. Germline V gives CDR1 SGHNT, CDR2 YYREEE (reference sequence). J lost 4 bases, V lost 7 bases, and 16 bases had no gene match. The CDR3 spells CASSSPGGALRYNEQFF. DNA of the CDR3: TGTGCCAGCTCAAGTCCGGGGGGGGCTTTAAGATACAATGAGCAGTTCTTC.

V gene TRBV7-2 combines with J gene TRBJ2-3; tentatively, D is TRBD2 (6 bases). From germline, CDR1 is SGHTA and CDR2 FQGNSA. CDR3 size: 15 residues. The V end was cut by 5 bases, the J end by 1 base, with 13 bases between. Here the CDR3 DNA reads TGTGCCAGCAGCCCATTCGAGCGGGGCACAGATACGCAGTATTTT. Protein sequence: CASSPFERGTDTQYF.